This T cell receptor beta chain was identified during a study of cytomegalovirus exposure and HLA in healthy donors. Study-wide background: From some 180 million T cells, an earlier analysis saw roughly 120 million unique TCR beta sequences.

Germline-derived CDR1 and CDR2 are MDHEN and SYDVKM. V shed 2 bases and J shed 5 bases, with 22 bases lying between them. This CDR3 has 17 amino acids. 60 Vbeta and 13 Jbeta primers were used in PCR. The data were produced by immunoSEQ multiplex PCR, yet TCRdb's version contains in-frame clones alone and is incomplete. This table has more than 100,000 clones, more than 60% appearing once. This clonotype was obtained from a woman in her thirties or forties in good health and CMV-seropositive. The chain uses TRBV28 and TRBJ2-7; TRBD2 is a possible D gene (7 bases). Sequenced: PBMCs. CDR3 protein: CASSLGGARAARNEQYF. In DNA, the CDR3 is TGTGCCAGCAGTTTAGGGGGGGCACGGGCAGCGCGAAACGAGCAGTACTTC.